These T cell receptor beta chains were read from a single sample in a study of blood T cell repertoires in COVID-19. Method: immunoSEQ multiplex PCR; TCRdb's copy keeps in-frame clones and lacks some. The data contain approximately 100,000 clones, about 84% of them singletons. The sample was peripheral blood. Receptors originate from a woman in her sixties or seventies with acute or convalescent COVID-19. CDR3s include the opening cysteine and the closing phenylalanine or tryptophan. A D gene is named only where the DNA matches it firmly. Clone size, where shown, is once, few, many, or a class for clones that have expanded.

>NA|NA|TRBV25-1|TRBJ2-2
CATSPDSNTGELFF
TGTGCCACTTCGCCGGACTCGAACACCGGGGAGCTGTTTTTT
>NA|NA|TRBV18|TRBJ1-2
CASSPREGDYGYTF
TGTGCCAGCTCACCTCGAGAAGGGGACTATGGCTACACCTTC
>NA|TRBD1|TRBV29-1|TRBJ1-1
CSVQGGTEAFF
TGCAGCGTTCAGGGGGGCACTGAAGCTTTCTTT
>NA|TRBD1|TRBV7-2|TRBJ2-7
CASSLWDSPTYEQYF
TGTGCCAGCAGCCTGTGGGACAGTCCTACTTACGAGCAGTACTTC
>NA|NA|TRBV7-9|TRBJ2-3
CASSSRVERTDTQYF
TGTGCCAGCAGCTCCCGTGTAGAACGCACAGATACGCAGTATTTT
>NA|TRBD1|TRBV2|TRBJ1-3
CASRRGQAENTIYF
TGTGCCAGCAGGAGGGGACAGGCGGAAAACACCATATATTTT
>once|TRBD1|TRBV3-1/TRBV3-2|TRBJ1-2
CAVYPDRAGGYTF
TGTGCCGTTTACCCGGACAGGGCGGGCGGCTACACCTTC
>NA|TRBD1|TRBV13|TRBJ2-1
CASSFYDRGDEQFF
TGTGCCAGCAGCTTTTACGACAGGGGCGATGAGCAGTTCTTC
>NA|TRBD2|TRBV28|TRBJ2-1
CASSLGGLAGVNEQFF
TGTGCCAGCAGCCTCGGGGGACTAGCGGGAGTGAATGAGCAGTTCTTC
>NA|TRBD1|TRBV10-3|TRBJ1-6
CAISEGHRGNSPLHF
TGTGCCATCTCCGAGGGGCACAGGGGGAATTCACCCCTCCACTTT
>NA|NA|TRBV30|TRBJ2-3
CAWSFGGDTQYF
TGTGCCTGGAGTTTCGGCGGAGATACGCAGTATTTT
>NA|TRBD1|TRBV5-1|TRBJ2-7
CASSLSWDRVYEQYF
TGCGCCAGCAGCTTGAGCTGGGACAGGGTCTACGAGCAGTACTTC
>NA|NA|TRBV7-2|TRBJ1-1
CASSPIGGANTEAFF
TGTGCCAGCAGCCCCATCGGGGGGGCAAACACTGAAGCTTTCTTT
>NA|NA|TRBV3-1/TRBV3-2|TRBJ2-5
CASSLRGIQETQYF
TGTGCCAGCAGCCTCAGGGGAATACAAGAGACCCAGTACTTC
>NA|TRBD2|TRBV3-1/TRBV3-2|TRBJ2-7
CASSQVPGGNEQYF
TGTGCCAGCAGCCAAGTGCCGGGGGGGAACGAGCAGTACTTC
>NA|TRBD1|TRBV7-9|TRBJ1-4
CASSLDRGRNEKLFF
TGTGCCAGCAGCCTCGACAGGGGCCGAAATGAAAAACTGTTTTTT
>NA|TRBD2|TRBV6-5|TRBJ2-7
CASSSLAGSYEQYF
TGTGCCAGCAGTTCCTTAGCGGGATCCTACGAGCAGTACTTC
>few|NA|TRBV7-9|TRBJ1-2
CASSLPSRVEKNYGYTF
TGTGCCAGCAGCTTACCATCCAGGGTAGAAAAGAACTATGGCTACACCTTC
>NA|TRBD1|TRBV5-1|TRBJ2-5
CASSLDRGVQETQYF
TGCGCCAGCAGCTTGGACAGGGGGGTCCAAGAGACCCAGTACTTC
>NA|NA|TRBV3-1/TRBV3-2|TRBJ2-5
CASSHVGVGETQYF
TGTGCCAGCAGCCACGTAGGGGTGGGGGAGACCCAGTACTTC
>NA|NA|TRBV29-1|TRBJ2-3
CSARLGAASTDTQYF
TGCAGCGCCCGGCTGGGAGCGGCTAGCACAGATACGCAGTATTTT
>NA|NA|TRBV27|TRBJ2-2
CASSFWADPNTGELFF
TGTGCCAGCAGTTTTTGGGCAGACCCAAACACCGGGGAGCTGTTTTTT
>NA|NA|TRBV5-6|TRBJ2-1
CASSQDKEQFF
TGTGCCAGCAGCCAAGACAAGGAGCAGTTCTTC
>NA|NA|TRBV7-3|TRBJ2-2
CASSSSESGELFF
TGTGCCAGCAGCTCATCCGAGTCCGGGGAGCTGTTTTTT
>NA|NA|TRBV5-5|TRBJ1-1
CASSLRTGSNSEAFF
TGTGCCAGCAGCTTACGTACCGGTTCTAACTCTGAAGCTTTCTTT
>NA|NA|TRBV6-5|TRBJ1-1
CASRQDVNTEAFF
TGTGCCAGCAGACAGGACGTGAACACTGAAGCTTTCTTT
>NA|TRBD1|TRBV18|TRBJ1-5
CASSPDRAQPQHF
TGTGCCAGCTCGCCCGACAGGGCTCAGCCCCAGCATTTT
>NA|NA|TRBV29-1|TRBJ1-2
CVVGAGDYTF
TGCGTGGTAGGAGCCGGGGACTACACCTTC
>NA|TRBD1|TRBV18|TRBJ2-2
CASSLSLGRGQVNTGELFF
TGTGCCAGCTCACTCAGCCTCGGCAGGGGGCAAGTCAACACCGGGGAGCTGTTTTTT
>once|NA|TRBV5-1|TRBJ1-6
CASSLDRAGNSPLHF
TGCGCCAGCAGCTTGGACCGGGCAGGGAATTCACCCCTCCACTTT
>few|NA|TRBV5-1|TRBJ1-1
CASSSNRQNTEAFF
TGCGCCAGCAGCTCAAATAGACAGAACACTGAAGCTTTCTTT
>NA|TRBD1|TRBV7-3|TRBJ2-5
CASSVTGTGQETQYF
TGTGCCAGCAGCGTTACCGGGACAGGGCAAGAGACCCAGTACTTC
>NA|NA|TRBV3-1/TRBV3-2|TRBJ2-1
CASSRREEDEQFF
TGTGCCAGCAGCCGTCGAGAGGAGGATGAGCAGTTCTTC